This is a list of T cell receptor beta chains from one sample in a study of cytotoxic CD8 clonotypes in ibrutinib-treated CLL. Data came from immunoSEQ multiplex PCR; TCRdb stores just in-frame clones and leaves some out. The sample contains some 150,000 clones, 65% to 85% of which appear only once. The sequences come from PBMCs, collected after 36 months of ibrutinib treatment. The receptors stem from a human donor with chronic lymphocytic leukemia. CDR3s include the opening cysteine and the closing phenylalanine or tryptophan. Each record gives: CDR3 protein, CDR3 DNA, J gene, clone size, V gene, D gene. D genes are given only for firm matches. Only some rows state a clone size, as once, few, many or a class for expanded clones.

CASSLGTSGGYEQYF	TGTGCCAGCAGCCTGGGGACTAGCGGGGGCTACGAGCAGTACTTC	TRBJ2-7	NA	TRBV7-8	TRBD2
CASSPAHSGRAYEQYF	TGTGCCAGCAGCCCAGCTCATAGCGGGAGGGCCTACGAGCAGTACTTC	TRBJ2-7	once	TRBV9	TRBD2
CASSLMPGTGEAKNIQYF	TGTGCCAGCAGCTTAATGCCGGGGACAGGGGAAGCCAAAAACATTCAGTACTTC	TRBJ2-4	NA	TRBV7-3	TRBD1
CASSLGQGETQYF	TGTGCCAGCAGCTTGGGACAGGGAGAGACCCAGTACTTC	TRBJ2-5	NA	TRBV11-2	TRBD1
CAWSVLSRSYGYTF	TGTGCCTGGAGTGTACTTTCCAGAAGCTATGGCTACACCTTC	TRBJ1-2	NA	TRBV30	NA
CASGLVLGATDLNTEAFF	TGTGCTAGTGGTTTGGTACTCGGGGCCACCGACCTGAACACTGAAGCTTTCTTT	TRBJ1-1	NA	TRBV12-5	NA
CASTKGLTEAFF	TGTGCCAGCACCAAGGGACTGACTGAAGCTTTCTTT	TRBJ1-1	NA	TRBV2	NA
CASSWGDRGNEKLFF	TGTGCCAGCAGTTGGGGGGACAGAGGAAATGAAAAACTGTTTTTT	TRBJ1-4	NA	TRBV11-2	TRBD1
CASSLGTGSTNEQFF	TGTGCCAGCAGCTTGGGGACAGGGTCGACTAATGAGCAGTTCTTC	TRBJ2-1	NA	TRBV7-7	TRBD1
CASSSQGVDTEAFF	TGTGCCAGCAGTTCCCAGGGGGTGGACACTGAAGCTTTCTTT	TRBJ1-1	NA	TRBV27	TRBD1
CASSRTLSGNTIYF	TGTGCCAGCAGCAGGACCTTATCTGGAAACACCATATATTTT	TRBJ1-3	NA	TRBV7-9	NA
CAWSGKTSGLYEQYF	TGTGCCTGGAGTGGAAAGACTAGCGGACTCTACGAGCAGTACTTC	TRBJ2-7	NA	TRBV30	TRBD2
CASSLYRGQDGELFF	TGTGCCAGCAGCTTATACAGGGGGCAGGACGGGGAGCTGTTTTTT	TRBJ2-2	NA	TRBV2	TRBD1
CASSDRTGNQPQHF	TGTGCCAGCAGTGACCGGACAGGTAATCAGCCCCAGCATTTT	TRBJ1-5	NA	TRBV2	TRBD1
CASSLRWTSGGAGTGELFF	TGTGCCAGCAGCCTCCGCTGGACTAGCGGGGGGGCGGGTACCGGGGAGCTGTTTTTT	TRBJ2-2	NA	TRBV5-5	TRBD2
CAWSVDRVFGVAFF	TGTGCCTGGAGTGTAGACCGGGTTTTCGGAGTAGCTTTCTTT	TRBJ1-1	NA	TRBV30	NA
CASSYGGVHNEQFF	TGTGCCAGCAGTTATGGAGGGGTCCACAATGAGCAGTTCTTC	TRBJ2-1	NA	TRBV6-6	NA
CASSWGLADGELFF	TGTGCCAGCAGCTGGGGACTAGCGGACGGGGAGCTGTTTTTT	TRBJ2-2	NA	TRBV7-9	TRBD2
CASSPSLSWTNTDTQYF	TGTGCCAGCTCACCATCCCTTAGTTGGACCAACACAGATACGCAGTATTTT	TRBJ2-3	NA	TRBV18	NA
CASEKRGGHSGNTIYF	TGTGCCAGCGAGAAGAGGGGCGGGCACTCTGGAAACACCATATATTTT	TRBJ1-3	NA	TRBV21-1	NA
CASSLGGTGGQPQHF	TGCGCCAGCAGCTTGGGAGGGACAGGGGGCCAGCCCCAGCATTTT	TRBJ1-5	once	TRBV5-1	TRBD1
CASSYSNRAVDEKLFF	TGTGCCAGCAGTTACTCTAACAGGGCCGTGGATGAAAAACTGTTTTTT	TRBJ1-4	NA	TRBV6-5	NA
CARAPSPNYGYTF	TGTGCCAGAGCCCCCTCCCCCAACTATGGCTACACCTTC	TRBJ1-2	NA	TRBV6-1	NA
CASSPKLAGGKNIQYF	TGTGCCAGCAGCCCCAAACTAGCGGGGGGTAAAAACATTCAGTACTTC	TRBJ2-4	few	TRBV7-6	TRBD2